These T cell receptor beta chains were read from a single sample in a study of B cell selection in AIRE deficiency. Clones were read by immunoSEQ multiplex PCR, and TCRdb kept only the in-frame ones, dropping some. Here the sample spans 20,000 to 30,000 clones, just under 97% being singletons. Sequencing was carried out using conventional CD4+ T cells sorted from PBMCs. These receptor sequences come from a human donor with AIRE deficiency. The CDR3 runs from the conserved cysteine through the conserved F or W. Fields, in order: J gene, clone size, D gene, V gene, CDR3 protein, CDR3 DNA. The D gene is left open where the match is weak. Clone size appears in some rows only: once, few, many, or a class for an expanded clone.

>TRBJ2-1|.|.|TRBV6-1
CASSGRLSQIYNEQFF
TGTGCCAGCAGTGGCCGTCTCTCTCAAATCTACAATGAGCAGTTCTTC
>TRBJ2-3|.|.|TRBV5-8
CASSYRDSIGVTQYF
TGTGCCAGCAGCTACCGGGACTCAATAGGGGTTACGCAGTATTTT
>TRBJ2-7|.|.|TRBV28
CASSLGDTGKQYF
TGTGCCAGCAGTTTAGGGGATACAGGGAAGCAGTACTTC
>TRBJ2-7|.|TRBD1|TRBV12-5
CASGSGTVYEQYF
TGTGCTAGTGGTTCCGGGACAGTCTACGAGCAGTACTTC
>TRBJ1-1|.|.|TRBV5-4
CASSLDTMNTEAFF
TGTGCCAGCAGCTTGGACACCATGAACACTGAAGCTTTCTTT
>TRBJ1-1|.|.|TRBV30
CAWSVWGMNTEAFF
TGTGCCTGGAGTGTATGGGGAATGAACACTGAAGCTTTCTTT
>TRBJ1-4|.|.|TRBV15
CATNQGGRYRVDEKLFF
TGTGCCACCAACCAAGGGGGAAGGTATCGGGTGGATGAAAAACTGTTTTTT
>TRBJ1-2|.|.|TRBV28
CASTQGSNGYTF
TGTGCCAGCACCCAGGGGAGTAATGGCTACACCTTC
>TRBJ1-4|once|.|TRBV19
CASSSTGSLSEKLFF
TGTGCCAGTAGTTCTACGGGTTCACTTAGTGAAAAACTGTTTTTT
>TRBJ2-4|once|TRBD2|TRBV15
CATIAGTIAKNIQYF
TGTGCCACCATAGCGGGGACAATAGCCAAAAACATTCAGTACTTC
>TRBJ1-5|.|.|TRBV7-7
CASSLPRSYVQPQHF
TGTGCCAGCAGCCTCCCTCGTAGCTACGTTCAGCCCCAGCATTTT
>TRBJ2-5|.|TRBD2|TRBV5-1
CASSGGLAGNLETQYF
TGCGCCAGCAGCGGGGGACTAGCGGGAAACTTGGAGACCCAGTACTTC
>TRBJ2-2|.|.|TRBV7-9
CASSLRNTGELFF
TGTGCCAGCAGCTTACGGAACACCGGGGAGCTGTTTTTT
>TRBJ2-3|.|TRBD2|TRBV9
CASSVGLAGDTQYF
TGTGCCAGCAGCGTCGGACTAGCGGGAGATACGCAGTATTTT
>TRBJ2-7|.|TRBD2|TRBV5-1
CASSLAGPSYEQYF
TGCGCCAGCAGCTTAGCGGGACCCTCCTACGAGCAGTACTTC
>TRBJ2-7|.|TRBD1|TRBV27
CASRGAGTGTYEQYF
TGTGCCAGCAGGGGGGCCGGGACAGGGACCTACGAGCAGTACTTC
>TRBJ2-5|.|TRBD1|TRBV19
CASSAYGQGQETQYF
TGTGCCAGTAGTGCATACGGACAGGGACAAGAGACCCAGTACTTC
>TRBJ1-1|.|.|TRBV25-1
CASRKSNTEAFF
TGTGCCAGCAGAAAGTCGAACACTGAAGCTTTCTTT
>TRBJ1-5|.|TRBD1|TRBV5-6
CASSYRGSNQPQHF
TGTGCCAGCAGCTACAGGGGAAGCAATCAGCCCCAGCATTTT
>TRBJ1-5|.|.|TRBV28
CASRGDRNQPQHF
TGTGCCAGCAGGGGTGACAGGAATCAGCCCCAGCATTTT
>TRBJ2-2|.|.|TRBV10-3
CAISQGPGELFF
TGTGCCATCAGTCAGGGCCCCGGGGAGCTGTTTTTT
>TRBJ2-2|.|.|TRBV2
CASREDSSGELFF
TGTGCCAGCAGAGAAGACTCCTCCGGGGAGCTGTTTTTT
>TRBJ2-7|.|TRBD1|TRBV6-5
CASRGQAGEQYF
TGTGCCAGCAGGGGACAGGCCGGCGAGCAGTACTTC
>TRBJ2-5|.|TRBD1|TRBV7-7
CASSPVDRAGQTQYF
TGTGCCAGCAGCCCCGTTGACAGGGCGGGTCAGACCCAGTACTTC
>TRBJ2-2|.|.|TRBV27
CASTRKDFANTGELFF
TGTGCCAGCACCCGAAAGGACTTTGCGAACACCGGGGAGCTGTTTTTT
>TRBJ2-1|.|TRBD2|TRBV7-3
CASSLSGRMINEQFF
TGTGCCAGCAGCCTTAGCGGGAGAATGATAAATGAGCAGTTCTTC
>TRBJ1-1|.|.|TRBV25-1
CASSVPPGGEAFF
TGTGCCAGCAGTGTCCCGCCGGGCGGTGAAGCTTTCTTT
>TRBJ2-7|.|.|TRBV11-2
CASSSLATYEQYF
TGTGCCAGCAGCTCGCTAGCCACCTACGAGCAGTACTTC
>TRBJ2-1|.|TRBD2|TRBV7-2
CASRPGTSGHNEQFF
TGTGCCAGCAGGCCCGGGACTAGCGGCCACAATGAGCAGTTCTTC
>TRBJ1-2|.|TRBD1|TRBV28
CASSLPQGSEGGYTF
TGTGCCAGCAGTCTCCCACAGGGGAGCGAAGGTGGCTACACCTTC
>TRBJ1-5|once|.|TRBV27
CASSSGTFGNQPQHF
TGTGCCAGCAGTTCTGGGACTTTCGGCAATCAGCCCCAGCATTTT
>TRBJ1-2|.|.|TRBV7-2
CASSGSPRGYGYTF
TGTGCCAGCAGCGGGAGCCCACGGGGCTATGGCTACACCTTC
>TRBJ1-2|.|TRBD1|TRBV30
CAWSQNRGFGYTF
TGTGCCTGGTCTCAAAACAGGGGGTTCGGCTACACCTTC
>TRBJ2-7|.|.|TRBV19
CASSISVDSYEQYF
TGTGCCAGTAGTATTAGCGTCGACTCCTACGAGCAGTACTTC
>TRBJ2-7|.|.|TRBV14
CASSENKGNFGYEQYF
TGTGCCAGCAGCGAAAACAAGGGGAATTTCGGCTACGAGCAGTACTTC
>TRBJ2-1|.|.|TRBV5-4
CASSLGRGYNEQFF
TGTGCCAGCAGCTTAGGAAGGGGTTACAATGAGCAGTTCTTC
>TRBJ1-5|.|TRBD1|TRBV7-2
CASSPARDRGQPQHF
TGTGCCAGCAGCCCAGCACGGGACAGGGGTCAGCCCCAGCATTTT
>TRBJ2-7|.|TRBD2|TRBV2
CASMTSGAAQYF
TGTGCCAGCATGACTAGCGGGGCCGCCCAGTACTTC
>TRBJ1-5|.|TRBD1|TRBV28
CASSLGQGRQPQHF
TGTGCCAGCAGTCTTGGACAGGGTCGTCAGCCCCAGCATTTT
>TRBJ2-1|.|.|TRBV7-3
CASSRQASVSSYNEQFF
TGTGCCAGCAGCCGCCAAGCGAGCGTCAGCTCCTACAATGAGCAGTTCTTC
>TRBJ2-2|.|.|TRBV28
CASTLGTGELFF
TGTGCCAGCACCCTTGGGACCGGGGAGCTGTTTTTT
>TRBJ2-7|.|TRBD2|TRBV7-4
CASSLGASGSYEQYF
TGTGCCAGCAGCTTGGGAGCTAGCGGGAGCTACGAGCAGTACTTC
>TRBJ1-1|.|TRBD1|TRBV15
CATSRFPGTGGTEAFF
TGTGCCACCAGCAGGTTTCCCGGGACAGGGGGCACTGAAGCTTTCTTT